The sequence of this T cell receptor (beta chain) was determined in a study of graft-versus-host responses after intestinal transplantation. Study as a whole: All recipients got anti-thymocyte globulin induction, then tacrolimus and steroids for roughly 3 years.

Study-level results: The study found high graft-versus-host to host-versus-graft clonal ratios in allografts of patients with graft-donor T cell macrochimerism. There were GvH clones found in recipient marrow, and some of them appeared first in ileum or blood.

TCRdb keeps only in-frame clones here, not all; method: immunoSEQ multiplex PCR. The sample has 50,000 to 75,000 clones; 94% are singletons. As for this clone: Its matching antigen is unknown.

This sequence originates from a human donor who was the organ donor for an intestinal transplant. The sequences come from unstimulated CD4+ T cells sorted from spleen or lymph node cells, collected before transplant.

Here the CDR3 DNA reads TGTGCCAGCAGTTGGGACAGGAACACTGAAGCTTTCTTT. Translating it yields CASSWDRNTEAFF. The chain is built from TRBV6-5 and TRBJ1-1; 7 bases are shared with TRBD1. The CDR3 sequence is 13 residues long. V dropped 4 bases and J dropped 1; count of bases not matched to a gene: 0. From germline, CDR1 is MNHEY and CDR2 SVGAGI.